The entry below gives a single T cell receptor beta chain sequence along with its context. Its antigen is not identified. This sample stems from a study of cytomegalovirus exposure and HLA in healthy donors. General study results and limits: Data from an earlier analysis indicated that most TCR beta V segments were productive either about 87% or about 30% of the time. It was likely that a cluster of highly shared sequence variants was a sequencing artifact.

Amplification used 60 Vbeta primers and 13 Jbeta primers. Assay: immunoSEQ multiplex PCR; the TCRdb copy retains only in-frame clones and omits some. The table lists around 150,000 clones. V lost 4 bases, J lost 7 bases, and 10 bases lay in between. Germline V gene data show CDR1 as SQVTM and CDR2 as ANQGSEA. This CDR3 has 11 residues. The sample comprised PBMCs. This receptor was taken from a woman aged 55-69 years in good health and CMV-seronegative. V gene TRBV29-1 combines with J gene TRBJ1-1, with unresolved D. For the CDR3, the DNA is TGCAGCGTTGGTAACGGGGATGAAGCTTTCTTT. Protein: CSVGNGDEAFF.